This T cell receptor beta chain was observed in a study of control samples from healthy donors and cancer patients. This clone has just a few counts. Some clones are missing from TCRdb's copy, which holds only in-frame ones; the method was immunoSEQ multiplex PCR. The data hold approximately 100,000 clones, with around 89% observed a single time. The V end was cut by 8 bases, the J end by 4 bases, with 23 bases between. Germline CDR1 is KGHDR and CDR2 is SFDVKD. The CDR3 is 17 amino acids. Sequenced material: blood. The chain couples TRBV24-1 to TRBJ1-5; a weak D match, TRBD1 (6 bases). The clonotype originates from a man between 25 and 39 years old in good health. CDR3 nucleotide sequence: TGTGCCACCACCCCCCCCCGGGATACAGGGCCTAATCAGCCCCAGCATTTT. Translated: CATTPPRDTGPNQPQHF.